The present entry profiles one T cell receptor beta chain with its context. This entry comes from a study of blood T cell repertoires in COVID-19. Turning to the study itself: There were acute and convalescent COVID-19 samples, and they came from the United States, Italy and Spain. PBMCs, B-cell-depleted T cells, or T cells were the source of the cDNA or gDNA that made up the material.

Repertoires were generated with immunoSEQ multiplex PCR, while TCRdb's copy carries only in-frame clones and drops some. This table holds 50,000 to 70,000 clones, around 81% found once. Sequencing used peripheral blood. The TCR comes from a human donor in a cohort sampled during active COVID-19.

The CDR3 coding sequence is TGTGCCAGCAGCTCTCAACGGCGCAGGGTACGGGCCACCGGGGAGCTGTTTTTT. Protein sequence: CASSSQRRRVRATGELFF. The chain links TRBV3-1 (or the pseudogene TRBV3-2) to TRBJ2-2, with D perhaps TRBD1 (5 bases). Trimming removed 5 bases from V and 4 bases from J, with 23 bases in between. The length of the CDR3 is 18 residues. CDR1 and CDR2 from the germline V gene are LGHDT and YNNKEL (reference sequence).